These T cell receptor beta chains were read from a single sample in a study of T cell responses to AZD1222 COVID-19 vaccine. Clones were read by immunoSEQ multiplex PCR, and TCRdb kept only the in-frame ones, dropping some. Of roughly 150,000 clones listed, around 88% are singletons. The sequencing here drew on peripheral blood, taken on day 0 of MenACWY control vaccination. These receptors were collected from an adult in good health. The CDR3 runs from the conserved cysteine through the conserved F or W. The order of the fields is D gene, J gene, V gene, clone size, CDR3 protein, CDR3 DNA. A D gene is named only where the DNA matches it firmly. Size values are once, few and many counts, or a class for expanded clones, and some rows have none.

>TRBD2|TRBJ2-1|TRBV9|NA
CASSPRIGLAGGLSYNEQFF
TGTGCCAGCAGCCCTCGAATAGGGCTAGCGGGGGGGCTCTCCTACAATGAGCAGTTCTTC
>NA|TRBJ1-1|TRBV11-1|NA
CASSLERPSEAFF
TGTGCCAGCAGCTTAGAACGGCCTTCTGAAGCTTTCTTT
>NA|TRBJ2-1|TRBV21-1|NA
CASSKEWCPGLPRGYNEQFF
TGTGCCAGCAGCAAAGAGTGGTGCCCGGGACTCCCTCGGGGATACAATGAGCAGTTCTTC
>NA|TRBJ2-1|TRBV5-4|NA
CASSLGTASYNEQFF
TGTGCCAGCAGCTTGGGGACGGCTTCCTACAATGAGCAGTTCTTC
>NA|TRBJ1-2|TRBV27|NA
CASSLKDRGYGYTF
TGTGCCAGCAGTTTAAAGGACCGTGGGTATGGCTACACCTTC
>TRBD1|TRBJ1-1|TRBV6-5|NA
CASSGQGASEAFF
TGTGCCAGCAGCGGGCAGGGGGCTAGTGAAGCTTTCTTT
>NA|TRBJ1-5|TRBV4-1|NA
CASSQVLNQPQHF
TGCGCCAGCAGCCAAGTTTTGAATCAGCCCCAGCATTTT
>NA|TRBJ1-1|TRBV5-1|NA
CASSFKTGDDEAFF
TGCGCCAGCAGCTTCAAAACAGGCGACGATGAAGCTTTCTTT
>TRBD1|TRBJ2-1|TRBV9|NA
CASSVAAQGAYNEQFF
TGTGCCAGCAGCGTCGCGGCGCAGGGGGCTTACAATGAGCAGTTCTTC
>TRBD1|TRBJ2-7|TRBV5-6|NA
CASSAKSRDRAFLEQYF
TGTGCCAGCAGCGCAAAAAGCCGGGACAGGGCCTTTCTTGAGCAGTACTTC
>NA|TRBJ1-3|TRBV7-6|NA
CASRNPWDSGNTIYF
TGTGCCAGCAGAAACCCTTGGGACTCTGGAAACACCATATATTTT
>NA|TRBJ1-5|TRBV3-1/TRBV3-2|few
CASSPAGNNQPQHF
TGTGCCAGCAGCCCCGCAGGGAACAATCAGCCCCAGCATTTT
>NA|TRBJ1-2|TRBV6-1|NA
CASSEAGTAYYGYTF
TGTGCCAGCAGTGAAGCCGGAACAGCTTACTATGGCTACACCTTC
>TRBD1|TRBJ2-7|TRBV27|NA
CASSLKSGQVYEQYF
TGTGCCAGCAGTTTGAAGTCGGGACAGGTCTACGAGCAGTACTTC
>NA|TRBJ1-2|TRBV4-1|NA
CASSQDPGRQYGYTF
TGCGCCAGCAGCCAAGATCCTGGCAGGCAGTATGGCTACACCTTC
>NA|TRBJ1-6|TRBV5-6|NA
CASSLYGEPDSPLHF
TGTGCCAGCAGCTTGTACGGGGAGCCGGATTCACCCCTCCACTTT
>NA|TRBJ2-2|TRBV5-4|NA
CASSSLSNTGELFF
TGTGCCAGCAGCAGTCTATCGAACACCGGGGAGCTGTTTTTT
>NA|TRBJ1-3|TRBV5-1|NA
CASSLDWGAGNTIYF
TGCGCCAGCAGCTTGGATTGGGGAGCTGGAAACACCATATATTTT
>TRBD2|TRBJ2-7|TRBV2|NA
CASRDGLAGGGSYEQYF
TGTGCCAGCAGGGATGGACTAGCGGGAGGGGGTTCCTACGAGCAGTACTTC
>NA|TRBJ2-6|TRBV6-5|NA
CASRATAGANVLTF
TGTGCCAGCAGAGCCACGGCTGGGGCCAACGTCCTGACTTTC
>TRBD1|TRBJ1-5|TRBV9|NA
CASSPGQGSSNQPQHF
TGTGCCAGCAGTCCAGGACAGGGTTCGAGCAATCAGCCCCAGCATTTT
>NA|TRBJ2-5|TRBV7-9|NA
CASSLPGARETQYF
TGTGCCAGCAGCCTCCCCGGGGCTCGCGAGACCCAGTACTTC
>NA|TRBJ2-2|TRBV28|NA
CASSRTVTGELFF
TGTGCCAGCAGTCGGACGGTCACCGGGGAGCTGTTTTTT
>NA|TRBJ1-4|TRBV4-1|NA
CASSQVRIGLGEKLFF
TGCGCCAGCAGCCAAGTTAGGATTGGGCTTGGGGAAAAACTGTTTTTT
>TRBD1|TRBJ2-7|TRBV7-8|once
CASSIPGQGHEQYF
TGTGCCAGCAGCATCCCGGGACAGGGGCACGAGCAGTACTTC
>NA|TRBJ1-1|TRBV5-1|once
CASSLGPPTEAFF
TGCGCCAGCAGCTTGGGGCCGCCCACTGAAGCTTTCTTT
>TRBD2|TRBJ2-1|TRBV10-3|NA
CAIRLGALSGGPDEQFF
TGTGCCATCAGGCTCGGGGCCCTATCGGGAGGGCCGGATGAGCAGTTCTTC
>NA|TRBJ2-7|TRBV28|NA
CASVRRGASYEQYF
TGTGCCAGCGTTAGACGGGGGGCGAGTTACGAGCAGTACTTC
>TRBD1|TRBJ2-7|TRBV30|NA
CAWSLRQGRMYEQYF
TGTGCCTGGAGTCTCCGACAGGGGAGGATGTACGAGCAGTACTTC
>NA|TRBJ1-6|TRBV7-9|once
CASSSSANSPLHF
TGTGCCAGCAGCTCCAGCGCCAATTCACCCCTCCACTTT
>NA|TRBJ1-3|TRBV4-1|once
CASSQPVSSGNTIYF
TGCGCCAGCAGCCAGCCTGTGTCCTCTGGAAACACCATATATTTT
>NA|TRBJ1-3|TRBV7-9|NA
CASSQTVGGYSGNTIYF
TGTGCCAGCAGCCAGACTGTGGGGGGCTACTCTGGAAACACCATATATTTT
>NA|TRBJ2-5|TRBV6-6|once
CASSRDMISETQYF
TGTGCCAGCAGCCGGGACATGATCTCAGAGACCCAGTACTTC
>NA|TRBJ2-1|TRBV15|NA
CATSSTLGNEQFF
TGTGCCACCAGCAGTACATTGGGGAATGAGCAGTTCTTC
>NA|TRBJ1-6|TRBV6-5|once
CASSYLTPGSPLHF
TGTGCCAGCAGTTACCTGACCCCCGGGTCACCCCTCCACTTT
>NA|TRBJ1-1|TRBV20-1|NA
CSASPWDEAFF
TGCAGTGCTAGCCCATGGGACGAAGCTTTCTTT
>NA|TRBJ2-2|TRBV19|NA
CASSISGHPTGELFF
TGTGCCAGTAGTATATCGGGACACCCAACCGGGGAGCTGTTTTTT
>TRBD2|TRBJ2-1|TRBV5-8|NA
CASSWGGYNEQFF
TGTGCCAGCAGCTGGGGGGGATACAATGAGCAGTTCTTC
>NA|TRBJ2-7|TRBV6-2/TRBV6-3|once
CASRPNTHYEQYF
TGTGCCAGCAGACCTAACACTCATTACGAGCAGTACTTC
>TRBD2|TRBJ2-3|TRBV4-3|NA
CASSQGGRLAGFADTQYF
TGCGCCAGCAGCCAAGGCGGCCGACTAGCGGGATTCGCAGATACGCAGTATTTT
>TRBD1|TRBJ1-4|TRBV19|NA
CASSPGTGPHEKLFF
TGTGCCAGTAGTCCCGGGACAGGGCCCCATGAAAAACTGTTTTTT
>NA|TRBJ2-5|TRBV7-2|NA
CASSLDPQGTTRGKTQYF
TGTGCCAGCAGCTTAGACCCCCAAGGAACCACTAGGGGAAAGACCCAGTACTTC
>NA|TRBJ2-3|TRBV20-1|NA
CSASQGFSTDTQYF
TGCAGTGCTAGTCAGGGATTTAGCACAGATACGCAGTATTTT
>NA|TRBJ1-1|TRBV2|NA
CASRADTGRRTEAFF
TGTGCCAGCAGGGCCGACACGGGGCGGCGAACTGAAGCTTTCTTT
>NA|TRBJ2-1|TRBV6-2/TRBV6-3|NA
CASSDPGNEQFF
TGTGCCAGCAGTGACCCCGGCAATGAGCAGTTCTTC
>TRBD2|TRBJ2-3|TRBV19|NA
CASSISGRVGDTQYF
TGTGCCAGTAGCATTAGCGGGAGAGTGGGAGATACGCAGTATTTT
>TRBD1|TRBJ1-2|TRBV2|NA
CASSEEGAGYGYTF
TGTGCCAGCAGTGAAGAGGGGGCGGGCTATGGCTACACCTTC
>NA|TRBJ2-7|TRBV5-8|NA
CASRITGSYEQYF
TGTGCCAGCAGGATTACCGGCTCCTACGAGCAGTACTTC
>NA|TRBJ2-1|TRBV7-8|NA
CASSRRRENEQFF
TGTGCCAGCAGCCGTCGCAGGGAGAATGAGCAGTTCTTC
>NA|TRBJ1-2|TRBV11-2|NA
CASSFGGIYGYTF
TGTGCCAGCAGCTTCGGGGGGATCTATGGCTACACCTTC
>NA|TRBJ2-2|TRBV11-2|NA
CASSWGPRSGELFF
TGTGCCAGCAGCTGGGGCCCCAGATCCGGGGAGCTGTTTTTT
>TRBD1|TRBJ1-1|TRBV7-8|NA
CASSFRFGTGSLHGEAFF
TGTGCCAGCAGCTTTCGGTTCGGGACAGGGAGCTTACACGGGGAAGCTTTCTTT
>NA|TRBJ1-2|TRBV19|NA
CASSIDGAANYGYTF
TGTGCCAGTAGTATAGATGGGGCGGCCAACTATGGCTACACCTTC
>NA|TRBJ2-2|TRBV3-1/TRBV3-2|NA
CASSQGQGTGELFF
TGTGCCAGCAGCCAAGGCCAGGGAACCGGGGAGCTGTTTTTT
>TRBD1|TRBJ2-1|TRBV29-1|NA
CSVGGGDRVYNEQFF
TGCAGCGTGGGAGGGGGGGACAGGGTTTACAATGAGCAGTTCTTC
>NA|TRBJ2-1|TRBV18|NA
CASSPPGPSRGNEQFF
TGTGCCAGCTCACCACCCGGGCCCTCCCGGGGCAATGAGCAGTTCTTC
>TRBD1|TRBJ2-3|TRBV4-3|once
CASSQRDRATDTQYF
TGCGCCAGCAGCCAAAGGGACAGGGCCACAGATACGCAGTATTTT
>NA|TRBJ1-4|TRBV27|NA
CASSSAQSTNEKLFF
TGTGCCAGCAGTTCTGCCCAGTCAACTAATGAAAAACTGTTTTTT
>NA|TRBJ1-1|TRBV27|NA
CASSPTGGLNTEAFF
TGTGCCAGCAGTCCTACGGGGGGCCTGAACACTGAAGCTTTCTTT